One TCR beta chain is described in this entry. Its antigen remains unidentified. Other DNA sequences in the same sample also yield this CDR3. Amplification used 60 Vbeta primers and 13 Jbeta primers. Profiling relied on immunoSEQ multiplex PCR, and the TCRdb table lists in-frame clones only, not all of them. The table includes about 110,000 clones, 78% detected once. The record originates from a study of cytomegalovirus exposure and HLA in healthy donors. Across the whole study: There were fewer than 130 million unique TCR beta sequences, drawn from 200 million or so T cells, in an earlier analysis. The study's findings and limits: Researchers reported in a later analysis that a missense DCLRE1C variant was tied to TCR beta V- and J-gene trimming. High specificity and sensitivity for cytomegalovirus status were reported for the classifier. Later analysis showed most CMV-associated TCR beta chains appearing HLA-restricted.

This CDR3 has 14 amino acids. The V gene's germline CDR1 is SEHNR and CDR2 FQNEAQ (reference sequence). V gave up 5 bases and J gave up 8 bases, with 18 bases separating them. The chain joins TRBV7-9 to TRBJ1-2; TRBD1 might be the D (6 bases). Sequencing was performed on PBMCs. The clonotype comes from a male donor in good health and CMV-seronegative. The CDR3 coding sequence is TGTGCCAGCAGCCCCAAACCGGACAGTGAGGGCTACACCTTC. As protein: CASSPKPDSEGYTF.